This TCR beta chain derives from a study of T cells in Graves' hyperthyroidism and ophthalmopathy (dated by TCRdb to 2018 to 2020). For context, the study as a whole: Peripheral blood was collected at initial diagnosis, before any treatment. To identify TCR V-J signatures that set the groups apart, the researchers used a discovery cohort of about a hundred patients, made up of 43 with Graves' ophthalmopathy and 57 with stable Graves' hyperthyroidism. Prospective prediction of ophthalmopathy was tested in an independent validation cohort of fewer than 20 hyperthyroidism patients and around 16 patients who later progressed to ophthalmopathy. The 95 to 100 discovery patients were randomly split 7:3 into training and test sets. In six Graves' hyperthyroidism patients, the study also compared T-cell repertoires from thyroid tissue with T-cell repertoires from blood. Following sampling, methimazole starting at 30 mg daily was given to hyperthyroidism patients, and high-dose intravenous methylprednisolone was given to ophthalmopathy patients. The paper describes TCR Vbeta CDR3 sequencing of 120 to 150 peripheral blood samples, made up of roughly 45 ophthalmopathy patients, roughly 75 hyperthyroidism patients and some 17 progressor patients. The paper's findings and limits, for the study overall: Most expanded thyroid clonotypes (frequency above 0.001) were also detected in blood, suggesting blood repertoires may reflect thyroid immune responses. During validation, the model predicted progression to ophthalmopathy a median of about 6.5 months ahead of onset, with approximately 71% sensitivity and 72% to 85% specificity. Sample size was not statistically predetermined, and blinding of investigators to group allocation was not performed. A model built on a 13 V-J signature distinguished ophthalmopathy from stable hyperthyroidism, reaching around 87% sensitivity and about 81% specificity in cross-validation and 80%/75% in testing.

From the cysteine up to the phenylalanine, the CDR3 has a length of 14 residues. Of all the DNA, just the CDR3 is kept, 42 bases in frame from base 1. CDR1 DFQATT and CDR2 SNEGSKA were looked up in the germline V gene (reference sequence). V and J are truncated by 3 bases and 8 bases respectively, leaving an intervening sequence of 19 bases. Graves' hyperthyroidism was defined as stable when no progression to ophthalmopathy occurred over 18 months of follow-up. Hyperthyroidism patients were aged 18 to 65 years and newly diagnosed, with disease duration of less than 2 months. Exclusion was applied to patients with uncontrolled infections, other autoimmune diseases, pregnancy or lactation. Diagnoses were based on clinical symptoms, serum thyroxine and TRAb, thyroid ultrasound and orbital computed tomography. PBMCs were isolated from about 10 ml of fresh peripheral blood by Ficoll-Paque density gradient centrifugation. Trizol reagent was used to extract total RNA, and RNA quality was then checked on an Agilent 2100 Bioanalyzer.

The TCR beta CDR3 regions were amplified from the RNA transcripts. The TCR CDR3 was subjected to a first round of RT-PCR using the HTBI primer set and the Qiagen OneStep RT-PCR kit. The libraries were constructed in a second round of multiplex PCR and then size-selected and purified. Sequencing of the libraries was done on an Illumina HiSeq2000 using paired-end 100 bp reads. The authors processed their data as follows. Raw data were processed with SOAPnuke, discarding reads with adapters, uncalled bases, mean Phred below 15, or no exact constant-primer or identifier match. COPE v1.2.5 was used to merge high-quality paired reads, and clonotypes were defined as unique nucleotide sequences. Clonotypes were aligned to IMGT TRBV, TRBD and TRBJ reference segments using MiTCR v1.1. The analysis included only V-J combinations with a frequency above 0.0001, which together covered roughly 99% of the repertoires. A TCS score was defined as the ratio between F50 (clonal expansion) and ExV (chaos), using BLOSUM62-based TCRdist between CDR3 peptides within each V-J. Welch's t-statistics and random forest reduced roughly 500 V-J features to roughly 13, which were used in a naive Bayes classifier (R e1071). TCRdb trimmed public reads at Q25 via fastp, called clones via MiXCR and kept in-frame beta chains. Rows are unified per CDR3 protein, each entry keeping the most common DNA and genes. Clone size and V and J calls follow TCRdb, not the original study. The sample has hundreds of thousands of distinct CDR3 sequences on record, about 14% of them singletons. The top ten hold around 9.6% of the sample.

This clonotype was counted at least ten times. Its binding antigen is unknown. One base away there is no much larger clone; base qualities are not given. The V and J genes are TRBV20-1 and TRBJ1-2, with the D segment identity uncertain. The receptor was isolated from a woman between 18 and 29 years old with Graves' hyperthyroidism. Source material: blood. The DNA sequence is given as TGCAGTGCTAGCATATCGGCAGGAAATCGGGGCTACACCTTC. Translation gives CSASISAGNRGYTF.